This passage covers 13 T cell receptor beta chains from one sample sequenced in a study of spatial heterogeneity in lung cancer. The time point is: sample taken at primary tumor resection. Whole RNA, which was extracted from tumor, nontumor lung tissue or frozen PBMC, was sequenced without any cell sorting. Via MiXCR, TCRdb re-called the 5' RACE reads, giving one row per CDR3 protein. Seen here are under 10,000 distinct CDR3 sequences, about 5% observed once, and the top ten hold over 35%. The material was PBMCs, obtained at surgery. These receptors were obtained from a male donor with early-stage non-small cell lung cancer.

Ten or more counts support this clonotype. CDR3 protein: CASSYLYEQYF. The CDR3 nucleotides read TGTGCCAGCAGCTATCTCTACGAGCAGTACTTC. The chain carries TRBV3-1 and TRBJ2-7; D uncertain. Germline V gives CDR1 LGHDT, CDR2 YNNKEL (reference sequence). Trimming took 5 bases from V and 3 from J, leaving 5 bases between them. The CDR3 has 11 residues.

Ten or more counts support this clonotype. The chain employs TRBV6-4 and TRBJ2-1; TRBD1 matches 9 bases. Germline V gene lookup returns CDR1 MRHNA and CDR2 SNTAGT. J was trimmed by 8 bases and V by 2 bases; bases with no gene match: 13. This CDR3 has 17 amino acids. In DNA form, the CDR3 reads TGTGCCAGCAGTGACCGGGGGCCGGGACAGGGTTTCTATGAGCAGTTCTTC. This encodes CASSDRGPGQGFYEQFF.

The V call is TRBV4-2, the J call TRBJ2-1, with D perhaps TRBD2 (5 bases). V was pared by 0 bases and J by 8 bases, with 14 bases between. Per the germline V gene, CDR1 is LGHNA and CDR2 is YNFKEQ. This CDR3 contains 15 residues. The DNA of the CDR3 is TGTGCCAGCAGCCAAGATGGAGGAGCGACCGATGAGCAGTTCTTC. This gives the protein CASSQDGGATDEQFF.

This clonotype was seen ten or more times. The V call is TRBV20-1, the J call TRBJ2-3, with no clear D. The length of the CDR3 is 14 residues. CDR1 DFQATT and CDR2 SNEGSKA come from the germline V gene (reference sequence). V was pared by 6 bases and J by 0 bases, with 13 bases between. The CDR3 sequence is CSARPTYSTDTQYF. CDR3 DNA: TGCAGTGCCAGGCCGACTTATAGCACAGATACGCAGTATTTT.

The sample holds many counts of this clonotype. The V gene is TRBV29-1, the J gene TRBJ2-3; D is ambiguous. V lost 5 bases and J lost 2, with 11 bases in between. The CDR3 is made up of 13 amino acids. CDR1 is SQVTM, CDR2 ANQGSEA, per germline. The CDR3 sequence: CSVQAGDTDTQYF. In DNA form, the CDR3 reads TGCAGCGTTCAGGCAGGAGACACAGATACGCAGTATTTT.

Ten or more counts support this clonotype. This chain joins TRBV7-9 and TRBJ2-7; TRBD2 matches 13 bases. Germline V lookup: CDR1 SEHNR, CDR2 FQNEAQ (reference sequence). CDR3 length: 20 amino acids. After removal of 3 bases from V and 6 bases from J, the junction contained 20 bases not matched to a gene. CDR3 DNA sequence: TGTGCCAGCAGCTTTGAGGGACTGAGACTAGCGGGGGGATTAGCGATCGAGCAGTACTTC. Its protein product is CASSFEGLRLAGGLAIEQYF.

The rearrangement uses TRBV10-1 and TRBJ2-7; no definite D call. This CDR3 contains 14 residues. Trimming shortened V by 9 bases and J by 3 bases, and 18 bases separated the two germline ends. Germline-derived CDR1 and CDR2 are WNHNN and SYGVQD (reference sequence). The DNA for the CDR3 is TGCGCCAGTCCTATAGGCAGGCTCCTCTACGAGCAGTACTTC. Its protein is CASPIGRLLYEQYF.

This clonotype was counted many times. This chain joins TRBV18 and TRBJ2-2; D not resolved. The CDR3 has 12 amino acids. Trimming removed 2 bases at V and 6 bases at J, with 4 bases between. Germline values: CDR1 KGHSH, CDR2 LQKENI. As DNA, the CDR3 is TGTGCCAGCTCACCAGTGTCCGGGGAGCTGTTTTTT. Translation: CASSPVSGELFF.

At least ten counts were recorded for this clonotype. This chain joins TRBV12-3 or TRBV12-4 and TRBJ2-7; no clear D. Trimming stripped 2 bases from V and 3 bases from J, with 8 bases between. The CDR3 sequence is 13 residues long. CDR3 sequence (DNA): TGTGCCAGCAGTTTAAGGGCCATCTACGAGCAGTACTTC. Protein: CASSLRAIYEQYF.

This clonotype showed up many times. The V and J genes are TRBV6-5 and TRBJ2-7; tentative D call: TRBD1 (7 bases). The CDR3 has 16 amino acids. CDR1 is MNHEY, CDR2 SVGAGI, per germline. Trimming took 6 bases from V and 0 from J, leaving 18 bases between them. This CDR3 is CASSEIRRDSSYEQYF. The DNA of the CDR3 is TGTGCCAGCAGCGAAATTAGGCGGGACAGCTCCTACGAGCAGTACTTC.

In its sample, this clonotype was seen many times. V usage is TRBV29-1 and J usage is TRBJ1-1, with 7 bases lining up with TRBD1. The CDR3 sequence is 12 residues long. Trimming took 6 bases from V and 5 from J; bases not matched to a gene: 6. The V gene's germline CDR1 is SQVTM and CDR2 ANQGSEA. The CDR3 DNA reads as TGCAGCGTGTCCAGGGGGTGGACTGAAGCTTTCTTT. Encoded protein: CSVSRGWTEAFF.

This clonotype was found many times. The V call is TRBV7-2, the J call TRBJ2-2; D perhaps matches TRBD1 (5 bases). Germline V CDR1 and CDR2: SGHTA, FQGNSA. The ends were cut back, 4 bases at V and 4 bases at J, with 10 bases in the middle. CDR3 length: 14 residues. CDR3 sequence (DNA): TGTGCCAGCAGCTCCACAGGCTTCACCGGGGAGCTGTTTTTT. Protein product: CASSSTGFTGELFF. The entire variable domain, with the rest obtained from reference TRBV7-2 and TRBJ2-2, is as follows: GAGVSQSPSNKVTEKGKDVELRCDPISGHTALYWYRQSLGQGLEFLIYFQGNSAPDKSGLPSDRFSAERTGGSVSTLTIQRTQQEDSAVYLCASSSTGFTGELFFGEGSRLTVL.

This clonotype was found many times. V and J are TRBV7-9 and TRBJ1-1; the match to TRBD1 covers 10 bases. Germline assignment: CDR1 SEHNR and CDR2 FQNEAQ (reference sequence). This CDR3 region has 14 residues. The J segment lost 5 bases and the V segment lost 7 bases, leaving 7 bases of the junction unmatched. The CDR3 DNA follows: TGTGCCAGCACCAGGACAGGGGGTTGGACTGAAGCTTTCTTT. Protein product: CASTRTGGWTEAFF.